Presented here are 12 T cell receptor beta chains from one specimen sequenced in a study of identifying expanded T cells in peripheral blood (dated by TCRdb to between 2019 and 2020). Library prep was done by the immunoSEQ multiplex PCR assay. TCRdb limited this immuneACCESS table to in-frame rearrangements with V and J called. A share of clones is missing; checked studies link under half to unresolved V genes, and the rest is unexplained. The sample table contains about 94,000 clones; only one count was recorded for nearly 90% of them. The ten biggest clones cover under 6% of the sample. The sequencing input was blood. These TCRs come from a person aged 18 to 75 in good health.

This clone was counted a few times. At the DNA level, this CDR3 is encoded by other sequences in the same sample as well. The V call is TRBV2, the J call TRBJ1-5, with 7 bases aligning to TRBD1. CDR1 and CDR2 from the germline V gene are SNHLY and FYNNEI. The CDR3 covers 13 residues. Germline trimming cut 7 bases from V and 4 bases from J; bases unmatched to any gene: 4. The CDR3 reads CASTGQVNQPQHF. The CDR3 bases are TGTGCCAGCACCGGACAGGTTAATCAGCCCCAGCATTTT. Supplemented by reference TRBV2 and TRBJ1-5, the full variable domain reads EPEVTQTPSHQVTQMGQEVILRCVPISNHLYFYWYRQILGQKVEFLVSFYNNEISEKSEIFDDQFSVERPDGSNFTLKIRSTKLEDSAMYFCASTGQVNQPQHFGDGTRLSIL.

V usage is TRBV11-2 and J usage is TRBJ1-1; D not resolved. The CDR3 length is 12 residues. Germline CDR1 is SGHAT and CDR2 is FQNNGV. The germline V and J ends were trimmed by 4 bases and 3 bases, with 6 bases remaining between them. CDR3 bases: TGTGCCAGCAGCTCAATCGACACTGAAGCTTTCTTT. Translated, it gives CASSSIDTEAFF. Using reference TRBV11-2 and TRBJ1-1 for the parts outside the CDR3, the full variable domain is EAGVAQSPRYKIIEKRQSVAFWCNPISGHATLYWYQQILGQGPKLLIQFQNNGVVDDSQLPKDRFSAERLKGVDSTLKIQPAKLEDSAVYLCASSSIDTEAFFGQGTRLTVV.

There are a few counts of this clone. The chain has TRBV13 and TRBJ1-1; 10 bases map to TRBD1. Germline CDR1 reads PRHDT; CDR2 reads FYEKMQ (reference sequence). Trimming took 5 bases from V and 7 from J; bases not matched to a gene: 7. This CDR3 comprises 14 residues. The CDR3 loop reads CASSRDRGLGEAFF. CDR3 sequence (DNA): TGTGCCAGCAGCCGTGACAGGGGGCTAGGTGAAGCTTTCTTT.

V usage is TRBV7-9 and J usage is TRBJ2-2; D is unclear. Trimming stripped 5 bases from V and 4 bases from J, with 8 bases between. There are 13 residues in the CDR3. Germline V lookup: CDR1 SEHNR, CDR2 FQNEAQ (reference sequence). Here the CDR3 reads CASSPTPTGELFF. CDR3 sequence (DNA): TGTGCCAGCAGCCCGACCCCCACCGGGGAGCTGTTTTTT.

The V and J genes are TRBV5-6 and TRBJ1-3; TRBD1 matches 8 bases. J lost 4 bases, V lost 4 bases, and 13 bases had no gene match. The CDR3 has 17 residues. Germline CDR1 reads SGHDT; CDR2 reads YYEEEE. The CDR3 sequence is CASSPGQASLWGNTIYF. DNA of the CDR3: TGTGCCAGCAGCCCGGGACAGGCTAGTCTCTGGGGAAACACCATATATTTT.

On this clone: Other nucleotide sequences in the sample specify the same CDR3. J is TRBJ1-3 and V is TRBV7-9; the D gene is possibly TRBD1 (5 bases). The CDR3 contains 17 residues. Germline lookup yields CDR1 SEHNR and CDR2 FQNEAQ (reference sequence). V was cut by 1 base and J by 0 bases, with 13 bases left in between. The CDR3 DNA is TGTGCCAGCAGCTTAGGGCAGGGACCATACTCTGGAAACACCATATATTTT. It translates to CASSLGQGPYSGNTIYF.

The CDR3 spells CASMPGQATNYGYTF. CDR3 bases: TGTGCCAGCATGCCGGGACAAGCAACTAACTATGGCTACACCTTC. The J gene is TRBJ1-2, the V gene TRBV2, with a possible D match to TRBD1 (6 bases). V lost 7 bases to trimming and J lost 0 bases, with 15 bases between them. The CDR3 runs to 15 residues. Germline V gives CDR1 SNHLY, CDR2 FYNNEI.

The CDR3 DNA reads as TGTGCCGTCGCCGAAGCTTTCTTT. Translating gives CAVAEAFF. The chain has TRBV28 and TRBJ1-1; no clear D gene. CDR3 length equals 8 residues. The ends were cut back, 11 bases at V and 8 bases at J, with 6 bases in the middle. The V gene's germline CDR1 is MDHEN and CDR2 SYDVKM.

This chain joins TRBV6-6 and TRBJ1-4; D unclear. V lost 2 bases, J lost 9 bases, and 16 bases lay in between. CDR1 is MNHNY, CDR2 SVGAGI, per germline (reference sequence). The CDR3 runs to 15 residues. In DNA form, the CDR3 reads TGTGCCAGCAGTTACACCCCGAGAGAGGGTCAAAAACTGTTTTTT. It is translated as CASSYTPREGQKLFF.

The genes are TRBV5-1 and TRBJ1-2; D is undetermined. Germline V gene lookup returns CDR1 SGHRS and CDR2 YFSETQ. This CDR3 is 13 amino acids long. V lost 4 bases to trimming and J lost 2 bases, with 9 bases between them. The CDR3 sequence is CASSDEGNYGYTF. The CDR3 DNA reads as TGCGCCAGCAGCGATGAGGGAAACTATGGCTACACCTTC.

This clone was picked up a small number of times. J is TRBJ1-2 and V is TRBV29-1, with a tentative D call TRBD1 (5 bases). Germline-derived CDR1 and CDR2 are SQVTM and ANQGSEA. The CDR3 has 13 residues. The ends were cut back, 2 bases at V and 4 bases at J, with 11 bases in the middle. The CDR3 is CSVEPPGIYGYTF. The CDR3, as DNA: TGCAGCGTTGAACCCCCAGGGATCTATGGCTACACCTTC.

The CDR3 loop is CASSLGLLSSYNEQFF. Written as DNA, the CDR3 is TGCGCCAGCAGCTTGGGCCTCCTCAGCTCCTACAATGAGCAGTTCTTC. This chain uses TRBV5-1 with TRBJ2-1; D gene uncertain. The CDR3 has 16 residues. Germline lookup yields CDR1 SGHRS and CDR2 YFSETQ. Trimming shortened V by 0 bases and J by 0 bases, and 10 bases separated the two germline ends.